This is a list of T cell receptor beta chains from one sample in a study of blood T cell repertoires in COVID-19. Profiled with immunoSEQ multiplex PCR; TCRdb holds only in-frame clones, not every one. The table shows around 81,000 clones, with about 80% occurring only once. Sequences were obtained from peripheral blood. These receptors were taken from a man at least 80 years old with acute or convalescent COVID-19. Each CDR3 is given with its conserved first and last residue. The order of the fields is D gene, J gene, V gene, clone size, CDR3 protein, CDR3 DNA. D genes are given only for firm matches. Clone size is shown for a subset of rows, as once, few, many or a class of expanded clone.

TRBD1 TRBJ2-5 TRBV3-1/TRBV3-2 . CASSPEGTGQETQYF TGTGCCAGCAGCCCGGAAGGGACAGGACAAGAGACCCAGTACTTC
TRBD1 TRBJ2-7 TRBV6-1 . CASSERVGTGLEQYF TGTGCCAGCAGTGAAAGGGTTGGGACAGGGCTCGAGCAGTACTTC
TRBD2 TRBJ2-7 TRBV18 once CASSPPGLVGFEQYF TGTGCCAGCTCACCACCTGGACTAGTTGGGTTCGAGCAGTACTTC
TRBD1 TRBJ1-5 TRBV19 . CASSMLQGDQPQHF TGTGCCAGTAGTATGTTGCAGGGGGACCAGCCCCAGCATTTT
TRBD2 TRBJ2-5 TRBV14 . CASSRDSGGQETQYF TGTGCCAGCAGCCGGGATAGCGGGGGGCAAGAGACCCAGTACTTC
TRBD2 TRBJ2-4 TRBV7-9 . CASSNTSGGRQYF TGTGCCAGCAGCAACACTAGCGGGGGCCGTCAGTACTTC
. TRBJ1-2 TRBV7-2 . CASSLALSANYGYTF TGTGCCAGCAGCTTAGCCCTCAGTGCTAACTATGGCTACACCTTC
. TRBJ2-7 TRBV6-2/TRBV6-3 . CASSYSPRDEQYF TGTGCCAGCAGTTACTCGCCCAGGGATGAGCAGTACTTC
TRBD1 TRBJ1-5 TRBV4-3 few CASSQTDRASGPQHF TGCGCCAGCAGCCAAACCGACAGGGCCTCTGGGCCCCAGCATTTT
. TRBJ1-2 TRBV5-1 . CASSFGASLNYGYTF TGCGCCAGCAGCTTTGGGGCCAGCCTCAACTATGGCTACACCTTC
. TRBJ2-7 TRBV11-2 once CASSTGLLSYEQYF TGTGCCAGCAGCACAGGGTTGCTCTCCTACGAGCAGTACTTC
TRBD1 TRBJ1-3 TRBV29-1 . CSAGQSGNTIYF TGCAGCGCGGGACAGTCTGGAAACACCATATATTTT
TRBD1 TRBJ1-5 TRBV5-1 . CASSTTGTANSNQPQHF TGCGCCAGCAGCACGACCGGGACAGCTAATAGCAATCAGCCCCAGCATTTT
. TRBJ2-7 TRBV9 . CASSVGGEVDYEQYF TGTGCCAGCAGCGTCGGCGGAGAAGTAGACTACGAGCAGTACTTC
. TRBJ2-7 TRBV9 . CASSGAGSYEQYF TGTGCCAGCAGCGGGGCTGGGTCCTACGAGCAGTACTTC
TRBD2 TRBJ2-1 TRBV5-1 few CASSYTGGLAGGPIDEQFF TGCGCCAGCAGCTACACCGGGGGACTAGCGGGAGGGCCGATCGATGAGCAGTTCTTC
TRBD1 TRBJ2-7 TRBV6-5 . CASSYEDRVPRVQYF TGTGCCAGCAGTTACGAGGACAGGGTACCTAGGGTGCAGTACTTC
. TRBJ1-1 TRBV25-1 few CASRGGGHTEAFF TGTGCCAGCCGCGGCGGGGGGCACACTGAAGCTTTCTTT
TRBD2 TRBJ2-1 TRBV6-1 . CASSAASGSSYNEQFF TGTGCCAGCAGTGCCGCTAGCGGGAGCTCCTACAATGAGCAGTTCTTC
. TRBJ2-7 TRBV7-9 . CASSPLGQVVYEQYF TGTGCCAGCAGCCCCCTGGGTCAGGTGGTATACGAGCAGTACTTC
TRBD2 TRBJ2-1 TRBV18 . CASSLYLAGEGNEQFF TGTGCCAGCTCGCTTTATCTAGCGGGAGAGGGTAATGAGCAGTTCTTC
TRBD2 TRBJ2-2 TRBV19 . CASILRTSGGGELFF TGTGCCAGTATCCTAAGGACTAGCGGGGGCGGGGAGCTGTTTTTT
. TRBJ1-1 TRBV14 . CASSLAGLNTEAFF TGTGCCAGCAGCCTAGCGGGTTTGAACACTGAAGCTTTCTTT
TRBD1 TRBJ1-5 TRBV30 . CAWSRGQGTNQPQHF TGTGCCTGGAGTAGGGGACAGGGGACGAATCAGCCCCAGCATTTT
TRBD1 TRBJ1-2 TRBV5-1 . CASSPGQGERGGYTF TGCGCCAGCAGCCCGGGACAGGGGGAAAGGGGTGGCTACACCTTC
TRBD1 TRBJ1-2 TRBV28 . CASSFGQGTKGYTF TGTGCCAGCTCGTTTGGACAGGGGACGAAGGGCTACACCTTC
TRBD1 TRBJ1-5 TRBV7-2 . CASSFWGQGSNQPQHF TGTGCCAGCAGCTTCTGGGGACAGGGAAGCAATCAGCCCCAGCATTTT
TRBD2 TRBJ2-2 TRBV4-2 . CASSKEPLSGGGTGELFF TGTGCCAGCAGTAAGGAACCCTTATCGGGGGGTGGTACCGGGGAGCTGTTTTTT
. TRBJ2-3 TRBV5-1 . CASSLSTGPKDTQYF TGCGCCAGCAGCCTTTCAACAGGGCCTAAAGATACGCAGTATTTT
. TRBJ1-2 TRBV25-1 . CASSGQHEVYGYTF TGTGCCAGCAGTGGCCAACATGAAGTCTATGGCTACACCTTC
. TRBJ2-7 TRBV5-1 . CASNPSGGSYEQYF TGCGCCAGCAACCCCAGTGGAGGATCCTACGAGCAGTACTTC
TRBD2 TRBJ2-2 TRBV19 . CASSIGGLDFANTGELFF TGTGCCAGTAGTATAGGCGGACTAGATTTCGCGAACACCGGGGAGCTGTTTTTT
TRBD1 TRBJ2-3 TRBV7-2 . CASSPQGATSTDTQYF TGTGCCAGCAGCCCACAGGGGGCAACTAGCACAGATACGCAGTATTTT
. TRBJ1-1 TRBV13 . CASSSQPAEAFF TGTGCCAGCAGCTCCCAACCAGCTGAAGCTTTCTTT
. TRBJ1-6 TRBV4-2 few CASSREAGGNSPLHF TGTGCCAGCAGCCGAGAGGCGGGGGGGAATTCACCCCTCCACTTT
. TRBJ1-6 TRBV7-2 . CASSLDRFFGNSPLHF TGTGCCAGCAGCTTAGACAGGTTTTTCGGTAATTCACCCCTCCACTTT
TRBD2 TRBJ2-4 TRBV7-3 . CASSSDGRANIQYF TGTGCCAGCAGCTCGGACGGGAGGGCAAACATTCAGTACTTC
TRBD1 TRBJ2-7 TRBV3-1/TRBV3-2 . CASEYRRFGDSDLEEQYF TGTGCCAGCGAATATCGGAGATTCGGGGACAGCGATTTGGAAGAGCAGTACTTC
. TRBJ2-7 TRBV4-3 . CASSQDPTGFSYEQYF TGCGCCAGCAGCCAAGATCCCACAGGTTTCTCCTACGAGCAGTACTTC
TRBD1 TRBJ1-4 TRBV5-1 . CASSPRGLYEKLFF TGCGCCAGCAGTCCCAGGGGGTTGTACGAAAAACTGTTTTTT
. TRBJ2-7 TRBV3-1/TRBV3-2 . CASSRIYEQYF TGTGCCAGCAGCCGTATCTACGAGCAGTACTTC
TRBD1 TRBJ2-2 TRBV10-3 . CAIGQGSNTGELFF TGTGCCATCGGACAGGGATCGAACACCGGGGAGCTGTTTTTT
. TRBJ1-1 TRBV7-8 . CASSLDRGGGEAFF TGTGCCAGCAGCTTAGATCGGGGGGGCGGGGAAGCTTTCTTT
. TRBJ1-6 TRBV28 . CASSHDSAPYVDSPLHF TGTGCCAGCAGCCATGACAGCGCTCCCTATGTGGATTCACCCCTCCACTTT
. TRBJ1-5 TRBV20-1 . CSASDNSNQPQHF TGCAGTGCTAGTGATAATAGCAATCAGCCCCAGCATTTT
. TRBJ2-1 TRBV20-1 . CSASTRSEQFF TGCAGTGCTTCAACTAGAAGTGAGCAGTTCTTC
TRBD1 TRBJ1-2 TRBV4-1 . CASSQVTGDATASSYGYTF TGCGCCAGCAGCCAAGTAACAGGGGATGCTACTGCAAGTAGCTATGGCTACACCTTC
. TRBJ2-7 TRBV6-2/TRBV6-3 few CASSYSQTYEQYF TGTGCCAGCAGTTACTCCCAGACCTACGAGCAGTACTTC
TRBD2 TRBJ2-5 TRBV12-5 . CASGSSGSGETQYF TGTGCTAGTGGTTCGAGCGGGAGCGGCGAGACCCAGTACTTC
TRBD2 TRBJ2-3 TRBV7-2 . CASSLVLAGEGADTQYF TGTGCCAGCAGCTTAGTCCTAGCGGGAGAGGGGGCAGATACGCAGTATTTT
TRBD1 TRBJ1-6 TRBV7-9 . CASSLGTGESPLHF TGTGCCAGCAGCTTAGGAACAGGGGAATCACCCCTCCACTTT
. TRBJ1-1 TRBV2 . CASNKDTSTEAFF TGTGCCAGCAACAAGGACACGAGCACTGAAGCTTTCTTT
. TRBJ2-3 TRBV3-1/TRBV3-2 . CASSQNYRQKTDTQYF TGTGCCAGCAGCCAAAATTACAGGCAAAAGACAGATACGCAGTATTTT
. TRBJ2-4 TRBV19 . CASSIRGRLENIQYF TGTGCCAGTAGTATAAGGGGCAGGCTTGAAAACATTCAGTACTTC
TRBD1 TRBJ1-1 TRBV5-4 . CASSPRQGEAFF TGTGCCAGCAGCCCCAGACAGGGTGAAGCTTTCTTT
TRBD2 TRBJ2-1 TRBV6-2/TRBV6-3 . CASTPIAGGVNEQFF TGTGCCAGCACCCCTATAGCGGGGGGGGTCAATGAGCAGTTCTTC
. TRBJ2-3 TRBV4-1 . CASSLAFGQGAKDTQYF TGCGCCAGCAGCCTGGCTTTTGGGCAGGGTGCGAAAGATACGCAGTATTTT
TRBD2 TRBJ2-7 TRBV7-2 . CASSSGRWVSGSFYEQYF TGTGCCAGCAGCTCCGGGAGGTGGGTGAGCGGGAGTTTCTACGAGCAGTACTTC
TRBD1 TRBJ2-3 TRBV7-3 once CASSFQGVTTDTQYF TGTGCCAGCAGCTTTCAGGGGGTGACGACAGATACGCAGTATTTT